This T cell receptor (beta chain) was found in a study of cytomegalovirus exposure and HLA in healthy donors. Points on this clone: Its antigen remains unknown.

The CDR3 runs 18 residues. The germline CDR1 and CDR2 sequences are WNHNN and SYGVQD (reference sequence). With V trimmed by 7 bases and J by 5 bases, 16 bases remained unmatched. Whole-study findings and limits: Investigators reported approximately 150 TCR beta chains as tied to cytomegalovirus. Later findings reportedly placed an Asian-associated ancestry cluster below the roughly 700-donor mean for N-insertions.

The PCR used 60 Vbeta and 13 Jbeta primers. TCRdb's table, derived via immunoSEQ multiplex PCR, lists solely in-frame clones and lacks some. The data hold approximately 150,000 clones, with approximately 81% observed a single time. Input material: PBMCs. The gene calls are TRBV10-1 and TRBJ2-1, with TRBD2 matching over 11 bases. The clonotype was recovered from a woman aged 30 to 39 in good health and CMV-seropositive. CDR3 residues: CASTDRGLAGGTHNEQFF. CDR3 DNA sequence: TGCGCCAGCACCGACCGAGGCCTAGCGGGGGGCACTCACAATGAGCAGTTCTTC.